These 9 T cell receptor beta chains share one sample of origin, sequenced in a study of T cell repertoires in cytomegalovirus infection. A single record per CDR3 protein comes from TCRdb applying MiXCR to the reads. The sample has fewer than 250,000 distinct CDR3 sequences, roughly 12% seen once. What was sequenced was PBMCs. These receptors were obtained from a human donor in good health (CMV status not recorded). Some clones in this sample may be carry-over from other donors' samples.

Only one count was recorded for this clonotype. The chain has TRBV5-1 and TRBJ2-7; 10 bases align to TRBD1. Germline V gene data show CDR1 as SGHRS and CDR2 as YFSETQ. There are 16 residues in the CDR3. V was pared by 2 bases and J by 4 bases, with 9 bases of the junction left unmatched. The CDR3 sequence: CASSLMTGTGVYEQYF. The CDR3 coding sequence is TGCGCCAGCAGCTTAATGACCGGGACAGGGGTTTACGAGCAGTACTTC.

In the case of this clonotype: A read error may produce the germline difference seen at one junction end. The chain is built from TRBV7-3 and TRBJ2-1, with a possible D match to TRBD2 (5 bases). The CDR3 is 14 amino acids. Germline V gene lookup returns CDR1 SGHTA and CDR2 FQGTGA. CDR3 nucleotides: TGTGGCAGCAGCTTAAAACCGATGGAGGATGAGCAGTTCTTC. Its protein is CGSSLKPMEDEQFF. The complete variable domain, with remaining parts taken from reference TRBV7-3 and TRBJ2-1, reads GAGVSQTPSNKVTEKGKYVELRCDPISGHTALYWYRQSLGQGPEFLIYFQGTGAADDSGLPNDRFFAVRPEGSVSTLKIQRTERGDSAVYLCGSSLKPMEDEQFFGPGTRLTVL.

The rearrangement links TRBV5-4 to TRBJ2-3; D might be TRBD1 (5 bases). V was cut by 0 bases and J by 0 bases, with 11 bases left in between. The germline V gene has CDR1 SGHNT and CDR2 YYREEE (reference sequence). The CDR3 totals 16 residues. CDR3 protein: CASSLDRDSSTDTQYF. In DNA form, the CDR3 reads TGTGCCAGCAGCTTGGATCGAGACAGTAGCACAGATACGCAGTATTTT.

This clonotype has ten or more counts. The V and J genes are TRBV7-9 and TRBJ1-3; maybe TRBD1 (5 bases). The germline V gene has CDR1 SEHNR and CDR2 FQNEAQ (reference sequence). The CDR3 totals 16 residues. V gave up 2 bases and J gave up 3 bases, with 14 bases separating them. DNA of the CDR3: TGTGCCAGCAGCTTAATGGGGGTCCCCTATGGAAACACCATATATTTT. Protein sequence: CASSLMGVPYGNTIYF.

This chain links TRBV20-1 with TRBJ1-2; TRBD1 might be the D (5 bases). Per the germline V gene, CDR1 is DFQATT and CDR2 is SNEGSKA (reference sequence). The CDR3 contains 16 residues. Trimming took off 3 bases at V and 2 bases at J, with 19 bases between the two ends. The CDR3 region has the DNA TGCAGTGCTAGTGGTGGGGCAGCTACTCTGAACTATGGCTACACCTTC. Its protein is CSASGGAATLNYGYTF.

This clonotype was seen more than once but under ten times. The rearrangement uses TRBV2 and TRBJ1-4, with a possible D match to TRBD1 (5 bases). V lost 3 bases, J lost 6 bases, and 14 bases lay in between. The germline gives CDR1 SNHLY, CDR2 FYNNEI. The CDR3 has 15 residues. CDR3 nucleotides: TGTGCCAGCAGTGACGGAAAGGGGAGCCATGAAAAACTGTTTTTT. This sequence encodes CASSDGKGSHEKLFF.

This clonotype came up many times. The V call is TRBV7-8, the J call TRBJ1-2, with D perhaps matching TRBD1 (6 bases). The germline V gene has CDR1 SGHVS and CDR2 FQNEAQ. Trimming shortened V by 5 bases and J by 8 bases, and 15 bases separated the two germline ends. This CDR3 comprises 13 residues. The CDR3 protein is CASSPQGSLGYTF. In DNA, the CDR3 is TGTGCCAGCAGCCCACAGGGAAGTCTCGGCTACACCTTC.

The chain couples TRBV10-3 to TRBJ2-3; weak D call: TRBD2 (5 bases). From germline, CDR1 is ENHRY and CDR2 SYGVKD. CDR3 size: 14 residues. V was shortened by 7 bases and J by 1 base, with 12 bases between the two germline ends. The DNA of the CDR3 is TGTGCCATCAAAGGGAGCCGACGCACAGATACGCAGTATTTT. This sequence encodes CAIKGSRRTDTQYF.

The J gene is TRBJ2-3, the V gene TRBV7-2; TRBD2 matches at 7 bases. The CDR3 is 16 residues long. Germline loops: CDR1 SGHTA, CDR2 FQGNSA. Losses at the gene ends were 1 base for V and 2 bases for J; bases not matched to a gene: 6. The CDR3 protein is CASSLGGRSFTDTQYF. Written as DNA, the CDR3 is TGTGCCAGCAGCTTAGGCGGGAGAAGTTTCACAGATACGCAGTATTTT.